Included here is one T cell receptor (beta chain) sequence, with context. The CDR3 sequence is 16 residues long. The germline V gene encodes CDR1 SQVTM and CDR2 ANQGSEA. Trimming removed 1 base at V and 0 bases at J, with 13 bases between. The data stem from a study of CD8 T cells in Susac syndrome. Random hexamers primed reverse transcription of roughly 0.5 to 1 ug RNA. TCRdb redid the calling of the immunoSEQ multiplex PCR reads with MiXCR, one entry per CDR3 protein. The sample includes about 180,000 distinct CDR3 sequences, 85% to 95% of them seen just once. This clonotype was obtained from a human donor with Susac syndrome. The rearrangement links TRBV29-1 to TRBJ1-5, with no clear D. Source material: CD4+ T cells from PBMCs. The CDR3 nucleotides read TGCAGCGTTGAAGTGCAGGAAGAGAATAGCAATCAGCCCCAGCATTTT. Translation gives CSVEVQEENSNQPQHF. Variable domain in full (rest from reference TRBV29-1 and TRBJ1-5): SAVISQKPSRDICQRGTSLTIQCQVDSQVTMMFWYRQQPGQSLTLIATANQGSEATYESGFVIDKFPISRPNLTFSTLTVSNMSPEDSSIYLCSVEVQEENSNQPQHFGDGTRLSIL.